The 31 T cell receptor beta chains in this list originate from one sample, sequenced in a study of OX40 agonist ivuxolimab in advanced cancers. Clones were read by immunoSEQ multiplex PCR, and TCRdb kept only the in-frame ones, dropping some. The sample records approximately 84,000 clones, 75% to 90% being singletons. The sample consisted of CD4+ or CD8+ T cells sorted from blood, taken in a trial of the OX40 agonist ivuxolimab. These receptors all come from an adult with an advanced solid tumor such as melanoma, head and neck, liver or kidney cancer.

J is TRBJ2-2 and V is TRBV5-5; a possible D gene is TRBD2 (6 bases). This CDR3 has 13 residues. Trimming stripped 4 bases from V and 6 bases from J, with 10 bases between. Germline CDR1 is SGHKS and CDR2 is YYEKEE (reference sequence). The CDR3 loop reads CASSTERAGELFF. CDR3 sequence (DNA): TGTGCCAGCAGCACGGAGCGGGCCGGGGAGCTGTTTTTT.

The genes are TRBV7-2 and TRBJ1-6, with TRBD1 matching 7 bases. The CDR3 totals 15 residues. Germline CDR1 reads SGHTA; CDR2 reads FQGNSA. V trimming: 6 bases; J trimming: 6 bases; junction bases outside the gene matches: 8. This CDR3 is CASRQGQATNSPLHF. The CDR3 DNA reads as TGTGCCAGCAGGCAAGGACAGGCGACTAATTCACCCCTCCACTTT.

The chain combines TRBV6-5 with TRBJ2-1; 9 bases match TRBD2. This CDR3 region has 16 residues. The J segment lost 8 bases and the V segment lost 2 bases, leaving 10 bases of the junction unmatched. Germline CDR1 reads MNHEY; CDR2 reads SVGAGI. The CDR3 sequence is CASSYRPAGGPYEQFF. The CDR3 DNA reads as TGTGCCAGCAGTTACAGGCCGGCGGGGGGGCCCTATGAGCAGTTCTTC.

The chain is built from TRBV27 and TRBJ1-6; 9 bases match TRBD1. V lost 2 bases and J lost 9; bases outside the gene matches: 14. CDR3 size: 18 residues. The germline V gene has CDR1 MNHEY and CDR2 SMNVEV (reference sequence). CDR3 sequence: CASSLIPPGQGSGSPLHF. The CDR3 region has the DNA TGTGCCAGCAGTTTAATCCCTCCGGGACAGGGTTCGGGTTCACCCCTCCACTTT.

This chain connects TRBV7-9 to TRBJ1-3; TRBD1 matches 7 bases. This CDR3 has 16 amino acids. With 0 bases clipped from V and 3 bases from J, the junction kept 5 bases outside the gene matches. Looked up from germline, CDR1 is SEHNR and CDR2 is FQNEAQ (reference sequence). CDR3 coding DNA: TGTGCCAGCAGCTTAGCGGGGACAGACTTTGGAAACACCATATATTTT. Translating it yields CASSLAGTDFGNTIYF.

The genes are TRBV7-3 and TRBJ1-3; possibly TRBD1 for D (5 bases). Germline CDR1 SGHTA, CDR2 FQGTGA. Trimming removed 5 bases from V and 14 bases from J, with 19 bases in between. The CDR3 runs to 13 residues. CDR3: CASSTLRGSALYF. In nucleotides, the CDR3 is TGTGCCAGCAGCACCCTGAGGGGCAGCGCCTTATATTTT.

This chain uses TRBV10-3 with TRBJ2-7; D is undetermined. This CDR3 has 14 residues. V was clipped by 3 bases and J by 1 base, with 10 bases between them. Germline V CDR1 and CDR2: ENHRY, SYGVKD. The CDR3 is CAISELTLSYEQYF. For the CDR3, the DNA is TGTGCCATCAGTGAACTCACGTTATCCTACGAGCAGTACTTC.

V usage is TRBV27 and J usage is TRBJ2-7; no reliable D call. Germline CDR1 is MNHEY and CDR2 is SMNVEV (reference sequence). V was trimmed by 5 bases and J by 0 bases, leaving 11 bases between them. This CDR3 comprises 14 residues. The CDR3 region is CASSPPGYSYEQYF. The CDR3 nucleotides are TGTGCCAGCAGTCCTCCAGGTTACTCCTACGAGCAGTACTTC.

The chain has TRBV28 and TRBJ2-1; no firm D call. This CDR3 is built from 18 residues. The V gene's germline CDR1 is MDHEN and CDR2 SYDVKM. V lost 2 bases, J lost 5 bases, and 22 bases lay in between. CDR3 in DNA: TGTGCCAGCAGTTTACGCCCGAGTGGGAAACGGGCGAACAATGAGCAGTTCTTC. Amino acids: CASSLRPSGKRANNEQFF.

The CDR3 loop reads CASSQGGGVDSPLHF. CDR3 DNA: TGCGCCAGCAGCCAAGGTGGGGGGGTGGATTCACCCCTCCACTTT. The V and J genes are TRBV4-3 and TRBJ1-6, with a weak D call TRBD1 (5 bases). Germline-derived CDR1 and CDR2 are LGHNA and YSLEER. Trimming removed 1 base from V and 8 bases from J, with 12 bases in between. The CDR3 extends over 15 amino acids.

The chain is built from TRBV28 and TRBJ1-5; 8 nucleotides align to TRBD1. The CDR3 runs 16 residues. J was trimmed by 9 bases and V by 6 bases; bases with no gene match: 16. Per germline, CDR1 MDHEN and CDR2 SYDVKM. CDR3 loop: CASSLPGQVGNGPQHF. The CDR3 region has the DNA TGTGCCAGCAGCCTCCCGGGACAGGTGGGGAATGGGCCCCAGCATTTT.

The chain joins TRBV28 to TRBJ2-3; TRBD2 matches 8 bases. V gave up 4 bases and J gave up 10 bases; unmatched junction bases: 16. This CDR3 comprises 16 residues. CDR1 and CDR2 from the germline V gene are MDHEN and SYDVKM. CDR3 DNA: TGTGCCAGCAGTTCCAACGGGGGGGATATACGAATGGCGCAGTATTTT. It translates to CASSSNGGDIRMAQYF.

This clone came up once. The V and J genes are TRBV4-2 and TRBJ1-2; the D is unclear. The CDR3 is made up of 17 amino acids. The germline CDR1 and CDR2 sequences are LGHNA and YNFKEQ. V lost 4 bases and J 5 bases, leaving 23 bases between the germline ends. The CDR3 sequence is CASSRGEGAEKAYGYTF. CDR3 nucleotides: TGTGCCAGCAGCCGAGGAGAGGGAGCAGAGAAGGCTTATGGCTACACCTTC.

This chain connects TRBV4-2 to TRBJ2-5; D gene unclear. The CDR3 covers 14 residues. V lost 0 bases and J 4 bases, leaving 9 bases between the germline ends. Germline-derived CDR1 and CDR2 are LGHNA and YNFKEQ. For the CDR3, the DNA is TGTGCCAGCAGCCAAGATCCGGCGGCAGAGACCCAGTACTTC. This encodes CASSQDPAAETQYF.

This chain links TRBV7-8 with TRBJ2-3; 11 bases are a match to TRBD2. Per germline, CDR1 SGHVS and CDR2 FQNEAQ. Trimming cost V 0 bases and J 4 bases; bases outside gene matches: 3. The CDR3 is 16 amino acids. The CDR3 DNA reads TGTGCCAGCAGCTTAGCTCTAGCGGGGGGTGCAGATACGCAGTATTTT. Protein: CASSLALAGGADTQYF.

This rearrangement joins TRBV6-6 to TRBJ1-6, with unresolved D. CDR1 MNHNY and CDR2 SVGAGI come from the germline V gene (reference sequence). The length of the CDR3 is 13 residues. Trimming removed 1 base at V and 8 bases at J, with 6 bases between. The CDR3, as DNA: TGTGCCAGCAGTTACTTCCCCGATTCACCCCTCCACTTT. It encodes CASSYFPDSPLHF.

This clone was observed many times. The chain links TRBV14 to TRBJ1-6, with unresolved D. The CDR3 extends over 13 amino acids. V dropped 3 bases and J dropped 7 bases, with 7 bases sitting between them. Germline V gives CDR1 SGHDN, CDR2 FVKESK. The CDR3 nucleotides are TGTGCCAGCAGCCAGCTCTGGAATTCACCCCTCCACTTT. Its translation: CASSQLWNSPLHF.

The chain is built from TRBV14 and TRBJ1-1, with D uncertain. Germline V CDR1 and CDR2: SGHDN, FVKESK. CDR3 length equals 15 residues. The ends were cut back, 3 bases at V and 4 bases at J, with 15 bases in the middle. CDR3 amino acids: CASSQQRVFGTEAFF. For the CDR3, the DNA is TGTGCCAGCAGCCAGCAACGGGTTTTCGGCACTGAAGCTTTCTTT.

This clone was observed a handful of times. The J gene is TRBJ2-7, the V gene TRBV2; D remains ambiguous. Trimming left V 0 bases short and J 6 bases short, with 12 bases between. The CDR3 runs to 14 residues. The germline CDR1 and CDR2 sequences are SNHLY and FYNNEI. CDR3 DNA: TGTGCCAGCAGTGAAGCTCGACAAAACGTCGAGCAGTACTTC. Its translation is CASSEARQNVEQYF.

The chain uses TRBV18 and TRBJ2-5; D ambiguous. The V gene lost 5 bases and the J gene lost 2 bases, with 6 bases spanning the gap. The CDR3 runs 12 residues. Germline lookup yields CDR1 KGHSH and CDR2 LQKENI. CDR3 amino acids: CASSSGQETQYF. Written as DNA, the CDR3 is TGTGCCAGCTCATCCGGGCAAGAGACCCAGTACTTC.

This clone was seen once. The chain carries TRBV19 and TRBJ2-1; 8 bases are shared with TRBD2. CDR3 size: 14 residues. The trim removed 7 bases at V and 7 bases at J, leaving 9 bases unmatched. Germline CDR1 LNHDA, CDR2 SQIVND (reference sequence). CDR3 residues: CASKDGGASNEQFF. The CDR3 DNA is TGTGCCAGTAAGGACGGGGGGGCTTCGAATGAGCAGTTCTTC.

The CDR3, as DNA: TGTGCCAGCAGCCTTGGACAGGGTTACGAAAACACCATATATTTT. This translates into CASSLGQGYENTIYF. J is TRBJ1-3 and V is TRBV7-3, with 8 bases lining up with TRBD1. Germline values: CDR1 SGHTA, CDR2 FQGTGA. Trimming cost V 5 bases and J 6 bases; bases outside gene matches: 9. The CDR3 runs 15 residues. The full variable domain, with the rest looked up from reference TRBV7-3 and TRBJ1-3, is GAGVSQTPSNKVTEKGKYVELRCDPISGHTALYWYRQSLGQGPEFLIYFQGTGAADDSGLPNDRFFAVRPEGSVSTLKIQRTERGDSAVYLCASSLGQGYENTIYFGEGSWLTVV.

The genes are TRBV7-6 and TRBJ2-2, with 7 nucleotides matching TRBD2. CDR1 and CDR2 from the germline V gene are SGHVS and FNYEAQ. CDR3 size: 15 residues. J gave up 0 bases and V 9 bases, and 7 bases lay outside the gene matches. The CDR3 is CASEMRGTNTGELFF. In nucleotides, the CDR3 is TGTGCCAGTGAGATGCGGGGGACGAACACCGGGGAGCTGTTTTTT.

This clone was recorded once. This chain's CDR3 is CASSSRPWTGGNTEAFF. The CDR3 DNA reads as TGTGCCAGCAGCAGTCGCCCTTGGACAGGGGGAAACACTGAAGCTTTCTTT. V is TRBV21-1 and J is TRBJ1-1; the table gives TRBD1 as D, unverified against the DNA. TRBV21-1 is a listed pseudogene. The CDR3 is made up of 17 amino acids.

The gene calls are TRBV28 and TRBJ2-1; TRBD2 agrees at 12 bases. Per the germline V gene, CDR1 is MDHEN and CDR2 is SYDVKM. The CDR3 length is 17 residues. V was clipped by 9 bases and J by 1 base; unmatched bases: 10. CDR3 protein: CASSSGGASGSYNEQFF. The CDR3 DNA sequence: TGTGCCAGTTCTAGCGGGGGGGCTTCCGGATCCTACAATGAGCAGTTCTTC.

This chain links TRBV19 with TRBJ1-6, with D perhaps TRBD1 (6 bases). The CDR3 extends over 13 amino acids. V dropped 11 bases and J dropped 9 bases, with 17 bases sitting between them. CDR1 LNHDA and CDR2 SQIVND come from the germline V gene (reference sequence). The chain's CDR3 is CASRRGSSSPLHF. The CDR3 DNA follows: TGTGCCTCCAGAAGGGGGTCGAGTTCACCCCTCCACTTT.

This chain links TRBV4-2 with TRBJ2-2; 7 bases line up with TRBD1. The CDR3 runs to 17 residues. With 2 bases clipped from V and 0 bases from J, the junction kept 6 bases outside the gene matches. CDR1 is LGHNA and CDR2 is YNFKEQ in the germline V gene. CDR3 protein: CASSQTGQLANTGELFF. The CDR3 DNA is TGTGCCAGCAGCCAAACGGGACAGCTCGCGAACACCGGGGAGCTGTTTTTT.

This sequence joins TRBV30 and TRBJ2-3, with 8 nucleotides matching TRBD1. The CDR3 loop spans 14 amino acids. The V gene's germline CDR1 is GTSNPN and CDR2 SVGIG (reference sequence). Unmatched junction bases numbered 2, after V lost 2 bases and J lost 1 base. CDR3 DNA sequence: TGTGCCTGGAGTAGGGGACAGGGCACAGATACGCAGTATTTT. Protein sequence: CAWSRGQGTDTQYF.

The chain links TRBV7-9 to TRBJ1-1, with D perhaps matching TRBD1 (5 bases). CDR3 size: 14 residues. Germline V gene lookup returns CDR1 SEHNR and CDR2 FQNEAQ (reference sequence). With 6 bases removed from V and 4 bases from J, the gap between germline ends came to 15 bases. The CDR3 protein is CASSTWGGSTEAFF. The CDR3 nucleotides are TGTGCCAGCAGTACATGGGGGGGGTCCACTGAAGCTTTCTTT.

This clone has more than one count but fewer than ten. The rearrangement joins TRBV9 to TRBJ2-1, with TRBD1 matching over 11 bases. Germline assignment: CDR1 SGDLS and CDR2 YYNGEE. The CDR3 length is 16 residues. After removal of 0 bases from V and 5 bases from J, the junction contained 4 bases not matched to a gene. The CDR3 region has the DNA TGTGCCAGCAGCGTAGGTGGACAGGGGGCAAACAATGAGCAGTTCTTC. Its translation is CASSVGGQGANNEQFF.

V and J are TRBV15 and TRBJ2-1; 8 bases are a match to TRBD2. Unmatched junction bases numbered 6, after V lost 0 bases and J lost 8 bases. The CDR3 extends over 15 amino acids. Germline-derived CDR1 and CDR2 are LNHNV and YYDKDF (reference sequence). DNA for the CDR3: TGTGCCACCAGCAGAGATCGGACTAGCTCGGATGAGCAGTTCTTC. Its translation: CATSRDRTSSDEQFF.